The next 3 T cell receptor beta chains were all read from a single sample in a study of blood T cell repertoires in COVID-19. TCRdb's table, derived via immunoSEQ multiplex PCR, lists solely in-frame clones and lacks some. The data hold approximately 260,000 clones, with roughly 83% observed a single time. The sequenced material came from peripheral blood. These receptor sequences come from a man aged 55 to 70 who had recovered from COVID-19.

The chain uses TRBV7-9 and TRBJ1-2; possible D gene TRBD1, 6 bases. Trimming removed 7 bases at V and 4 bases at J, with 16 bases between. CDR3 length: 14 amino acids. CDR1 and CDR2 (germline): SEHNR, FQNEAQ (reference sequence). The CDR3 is CASTGGTATYGYTF. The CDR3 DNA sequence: TGTGCCAGCACGGGGGGCACAGCGACCTATGGCTACACCTTC. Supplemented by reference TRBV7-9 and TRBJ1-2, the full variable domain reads DTGVSQNPRHKITKRGQNVTFRCDPISEHNRLYWYRQTLGQGPEFLTYFQNEAQLEKSRLLSDRFSAERPKGSFSTLEIQRTEQGDSAMYLCASTGGTATYGYTFGSGTRLTVV.

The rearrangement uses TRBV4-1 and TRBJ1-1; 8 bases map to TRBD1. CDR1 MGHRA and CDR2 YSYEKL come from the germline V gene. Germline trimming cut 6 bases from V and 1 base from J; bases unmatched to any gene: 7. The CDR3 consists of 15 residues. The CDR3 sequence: CASRYSGTGNTEAFF. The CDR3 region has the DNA TGCGCCAGCAGATATTCCGGGACAGGGAACACTGAAGCTTTCTTT.

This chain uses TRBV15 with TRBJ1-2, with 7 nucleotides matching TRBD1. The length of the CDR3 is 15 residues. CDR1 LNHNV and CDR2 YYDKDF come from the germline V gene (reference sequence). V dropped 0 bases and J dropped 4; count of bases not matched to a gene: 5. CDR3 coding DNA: TGTGCCACCAGCAGAGATCTGAGACAGGGCTATGGCTACACCTTC. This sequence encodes CATSRDLRQGYGYTF.